This T cell receptor beta chain was observed in a study of blood T cell repertoires in COVID-19. Overall study: PBMCs, B-cell-depleted T cells, or T cells were the source of the cDNA or gDNA that made up the material.

Germline CDR1 is MNHEY and CDR2 is SVGEGT. V dropped 6 bases and J dropped 2 bases, with 17 bases sitting between them. The CDR3 has 16 amino acids. Profiling relied on immunoSEQ multiplex PCR, and the TCRdb table lists in-frame clones only, not all of them. The table includes some 260,000 clones, around 79% detected once. What was sequenced was peripheral blood. This sequence originates from a woman older than 75 with acute or convalescent COVID-19. This rearrangement joins TRBV6-2 or TRBV6-3 to TRBJ1-5, with D maybe TRBD1 (6 bases). CDR3 DNA: TGTGCCAGCAGCCGACAGGTAGGGTCGGGCAATCAGCCCCAGCATTTT. This translates into CASSRQVGSGNQPQHF.